The sequence of this TCR beta chain was determined in a study of blood T cell repertoires in COVID-19. The overall study: The United States, Italy and Spain provided the acute and convalescent COVID-19 samples. From T cells, B-cell-depleted T cells, or PBMCs came the material, which was cDNA or gDNA.

The junction had 10 bases not matched to a gene; V was cut back by 11 bases and J by 8 bases. This CDR3 has 14 amino acids. Germline lookup yields CDR1 MNHEY and CDR2 SVGAGI. Original handling: Scientists estimated how many nucleated cells there were by amplifying reference gene primers. Only in-frame clones appear in the TCRdb table, and some are missing; sequencing was by immunoSEQ multiplex PCR. V and J calls plus clone size are reproduced from that table; the DNA served to infer D and trimming. The sample contains roughly 70,000 clones, around four fifths of which appear only once. The chain is built from TRBV6-5 and TRBJ1-6; 9 nucleotides align to TRBD1. Sequenced input: peripheral blood. The receptor was isolated from a man in his fifties or sixties with acute or convalescent COVID-19. The CDR3 coding sequence is TGTGCCGTTGATCGAGACAGGGGGGATTCACCCCTCCACTTT. Its translation: CAVDRDRGDSPLHF.